This passage covers 3 T cell receptor beta chains from one sample sequenced in a study of shared clonotypes between healthy human individuals. Assay: immunoSEQ multiplex PCR; the TCRdb copy retains only in-frame clones and omits some. Here the sample spans about 1.5 million clones, 95% to 99% being singletons. Sequencing input: naive CD4+ T cells sorted from blood. This sample's subset: CD45RA+ positively selected. The receptors were sampled from a man under 40 in good health.

The chain uses TRBV5-4 and TRBJ1-1; D ambiguous. Trimming took 1 base from V and 4 from J, leaving 8 bases between them. The CDR3 loop spans 13 amino acids. In germline, CDR1 is SGHNT, CDR2 YYREEE (reference sequence). CDR3: CASSLIEGTEAFF. CDR3 sequence (DNA): TGTGCCAGCAGCTTGATAGAGGGCACTGAAGCTTTCTTT.

This sequence joins TRBV16 and TRBJ1-5, with D possibly being TRBD1 (5 bases). In germline, CDR1 is KGHSY, CDR2 FQNENV. V dropped 3 bases and J dropped 1 base, with 13 bases sitting between them. The CDR3 is 16 residues long. CDR3: CASSHWGERSNQPQHF. The CDR3, as DNA: TGTGCCAGCAGCCATTGGGGGGAGAGGAGCAATCAGCCCCAGCATTTT.

CDR3 region: CASSQVPAGVGSGELFF. The CDR3 nucleotides read TGCGCCAGCAGCCAAGTCCCAGCGGGAGTGGGGTCCGGGGAGCTGTTTTTT. The J gene is TRBJ2-2, the V gene TRBV4-3, with 8 bases fitting TRBD2. The CDR3 contains 17 residues. Losses at the gene ends were 1 base for V and 6 bases for J; bases not matched to a gene: 10. From germline, CDR1 is LGHNA and CDR2 YSLEER.